Presented here are 4 T cell receptor beta chains from one specimen sequenced in a study of monozygotic twins with inflammatory bowel disease. TCRdb reprocessed the 5' RACE reads and keeps a single row for each CDR3 protein, giving no DNA. The table for this sample gives some 160,000 distinct CDR3 sequences. Material for sequencing was blood. These receptors were collected from a human donor with ulcerative colitis or Crohn's disease, or a healthy co-twin of an affected twin (not recorded which).

V is TRBV7-9 and J is TRBJ2-7. Germline V gene data show CDR1 as SEHNR and CDR2 as FQNEAQ (reference sequence). The CDR3 loop spans 14 amino acids. CDR3 loop: CASSLMFAFGEQYF.

The chain uses TRBV19 and TRBJ2-7. The length of the CDR3 is 13 residues. Looked up from germline, CDR1 is LNHDA and CDR2 is SQIVND (reference sequence). CDR3 region: CASSISGSYEQYF.

The genes are TRBV18 and TRBJ2-3; TCRdb designates TRBD1, a call that cannot be tested without DNA. The CDR3 is 13 amino acids. Germline CDR1 KGHSH, CDR2 LQKENI. The chain's CDR3 is CASSPIGVDTQYF.

The chain is built from TRBV5-6 and TRBJ1-4; the TCRdb call, TRBD1, lacks DNA for checking. From germline, CDR1 is SGHDT and CDR2 YYEEEE. There are 15 residues in the CDR3. The CDR3 protein is CASSPRGHPGEKLFF.